This T cell receptor beta chain derives from a study of blood T cell repertoires in COVID-19. On the study more broadly: Material from acute and convalescent COVID-19 was sourced from the United States, Italy and Spain. PBMCs, B-cell-depleted T cells, or T cells were the source of the cDNA or gDNA that made up the material.

Trimming stripped 3 bases from V and 4 bases from J, with 14 bases between. The CDR3 contains 14 residues. Germline V gene lookup returns CDR1 SQVTM and CDR2 ANQGSEA. Clones were read by immunoSEQ multiplex PCR, and TCRdb kept only the in-frame ones, dropping some. This sample carries about 490,000 clones, 70% to 90% of them seen once, and the ten largest clones take approximately 2.9%. The clonotype originates from a human donor in a cohort sampled during active COVID-19. Source material: peripheral blood. The chain is built from TRBV29-1 and TRBJ2-3; D gene unclear. CDR3 in amino acids: CSVDPRLEADTQYF. In DNA form, the CDR3 reads TGCAGCGTTGACCCTCGGTTAGAAGCAGATACGCAGTATTTT.